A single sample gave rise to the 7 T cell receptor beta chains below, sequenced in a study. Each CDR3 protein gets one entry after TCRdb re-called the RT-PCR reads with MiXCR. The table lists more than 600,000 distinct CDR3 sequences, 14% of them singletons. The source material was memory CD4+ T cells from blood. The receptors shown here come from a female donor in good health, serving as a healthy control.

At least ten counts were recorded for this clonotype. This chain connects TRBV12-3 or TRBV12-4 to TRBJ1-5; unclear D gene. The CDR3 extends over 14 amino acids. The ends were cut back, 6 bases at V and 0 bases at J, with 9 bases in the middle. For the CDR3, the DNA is TGTGCCAGCAGCCGAATTGATAGCAATCAGCCCCAGCATTTT. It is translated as CASSRIDSNQPQHF.

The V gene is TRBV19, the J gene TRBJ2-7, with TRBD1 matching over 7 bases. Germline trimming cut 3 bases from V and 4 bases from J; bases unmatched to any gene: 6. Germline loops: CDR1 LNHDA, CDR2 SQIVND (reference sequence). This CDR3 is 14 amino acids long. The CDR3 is CASSIRDRSYEQYF. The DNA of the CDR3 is TGTGCCAGTAGTATCCGGGACAGAAGTTACGAGCAGTACTTC.

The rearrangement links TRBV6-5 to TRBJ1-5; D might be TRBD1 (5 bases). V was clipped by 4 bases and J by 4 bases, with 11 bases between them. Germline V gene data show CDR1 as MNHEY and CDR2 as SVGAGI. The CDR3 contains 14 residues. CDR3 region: CASSLIGGNQPQHF. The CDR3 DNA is TGTGCCAGCAGTTTGATCGGGGGGAATCAGCCCCAGCATTTT.

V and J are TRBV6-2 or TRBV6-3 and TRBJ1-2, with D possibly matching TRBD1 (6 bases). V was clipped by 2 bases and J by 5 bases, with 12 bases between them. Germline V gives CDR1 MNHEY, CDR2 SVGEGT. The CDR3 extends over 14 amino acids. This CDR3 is CASSYGRTAYGYTF. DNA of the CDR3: TGTGCCAGCAGTTACGGGAGGACAGCATATGGCTACACCTTC.

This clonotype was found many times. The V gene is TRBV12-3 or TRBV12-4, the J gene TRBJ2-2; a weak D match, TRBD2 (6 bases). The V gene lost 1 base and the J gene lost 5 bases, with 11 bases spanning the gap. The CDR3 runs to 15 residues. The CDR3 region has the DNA TGTGCCAGCAGTTTAGGGGCGGGACGGACCGGGGAGCTGTTTTTT. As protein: CASSLGAGRTGELFF.

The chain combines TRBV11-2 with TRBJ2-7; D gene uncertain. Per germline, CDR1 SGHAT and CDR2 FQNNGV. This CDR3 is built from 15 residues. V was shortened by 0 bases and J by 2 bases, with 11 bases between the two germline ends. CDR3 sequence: CASSLEVQRPYEQYF. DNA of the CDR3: TGTGCCAGCAGCTTAGAGGTGCAGCGTCCCTACGAGCAGTACTTC.

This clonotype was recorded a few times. The CDR3: CSARVPLGASEQFF. The DNA for the CDR3 is TGCAGTGCTAGAGTTCCCCTAGGCGCGAGTGAGCAGTTCTTC. V usage is TRBV20-1 and J usage is TRBJ2-1; D is undetermined. CDR3 length: 14 amino acids. Germline-derived CDR1 and CDR2 are DFQATT and SNEGSKA (reference sequence). Trimming shortened V by 1 base and J by 9 bases, and 16 bases separated the two germline ends.